Here is one TCR beta chain with its context. Its cognate antigen is unknown. The source of the sample is a study of Ad26.COV2.S vaccination and SARS-CoV-2 variants. Study-wide points: Total T cell responses, in the TCR breadth and depth analyses, may have been underestimated.

Assay used: immunoSEQ multiplex PCR; TCRdb lists only in-frame clones, some missing. Here the sample spans about 350,000 clones, 92% being singletons. Sequenced material: peripheral blood, taken after recovery from COVID-19. The clonotype comes from a human donor who had recovered from COVID-19.

CDR3 protein: CATSQTPLVNTEAFF. The CDR3 DNA reads TGTGCCACTTCCCAGACCCCTTTAGTAAACACTGAAGCTTTCTTT. The V gene is TRBV6-5, the J gene TRBJ1-1, with no clear D. Trimming shortened V by 10 bases and J by 2 bases, and 20 bases separated the two germline ends. In germline, CDR1 is MNHEY, CDR2 SVGAGI. There are 15 residues in the CDR3.